This T cell receptor (beta chain) comes out of a study of early T cells in non-severe SARS-CoV-2 infection. About the study: Bulk RNA from unsorted whole blood was sequenced; chains were unpaired.

Study-wide findings and caveats: In VDJdb matching, anti-spike CD8 responses were favored while private and CD4 specificities went missing.

The CDR3 sequence is 14 residues long. Trimming left V 5 bases short and J 8 bases short, with 18 bases between. TCRdb fed the 5' RACE reads into MiXCR, producing one record per CDR3 protein. The sample includes 50,000 or so distinct CDR3 sequences, 5.6% of them seen just once. A remark on this clonotype: The antigen is not known.

The clonotype originates from an adult who was a healthcare worker with PCR-confirmed SARS-CoV-2 infection or an uninfected control (not recorded which). Sample: whole blood. The J gene is TRBJ1-2, the V gene TRBV12-3 or TRBV12-4; D is uncertain. CDR3 residues: CASSRQSGLEGYTF. In DNA form, the CDR3 reads TGTGCCAGCAGTCGTCAATCCGGTCTGGAGGGCTACACCTTC.